These 22 T cell receptor beta chains were all obtained from the same sample, sequenced in a study of cytomegalovirus exposure and HLA in healthy donors. PCR involved 60 Vbeta and 13 Jbeta primers. The repertoire was sequenced with immunoSEQ multiplex PCR; TCRdb's copy has only in-frame clones and lacks some. The sample comprises hundreds of thousands of clones, 65% to 85% of which are singletons, and around 2% rests with the top ten. Specimen: PBMCs. These receptors originate from a female donor in good health and CMV-seronegative.

The sample holds one count of this clone. V is TRBV7-2 and J is TRBJ2-7, with TRBD2 matching over 10 bases. V was pared by 5 bases and J by 4 bases, with 8 bases of the junction left unmatched. The CDR3 has 15 residues. Germline V lookup: CDR1 SGHTA, CDR2 FQGNSA. The CDR3 sequence: CASSPPASGRYEQYF. The CDR3, as DNA: TGTGCCAGCAGCCCCCCGGCTAGCGGGAGATACGAGCAGTACTTC.

The chain carries TRBV7-6 and TRBJ2-2, with D maybe TRBD2 (5 bases). CDR1 is SGHVS and CDR2 is FNYEAQ in the germline V gene. Trimming left V 4 bases short and J 8 bases short, with 11 bases between. The CDR3 consists of 13 residues. The CDR3, as DNA: TGTGCCAGCAGCTCAAAGCGGTCGGGGGAGCTGTTTTTT. Its protein is CASSSKRSGELFF.

This chain joins TRBV14 and TRBJ1-1, with 8 bases lining up with TRBD1. CDR1 is SGHDN and CDR2 is FVKESK in the germline V gene. The CDR3 has 19 residues. V was clipped by 3 bases and J by 0 bases; unmatched bases: 15. The CDR3 DNA reads as TGTGCCAGCAGCCAGGGGTCAACAGGGGGTACTACGTTGAACACTGAAGCTTTCTTT. It specifies CASSQGSTGGTTLNTEAFF.

This sequence joins TRBV30 and TRBJ1-2, with D perhaps matching TRBD1 (5 bases). The CDR3 is 12 residues long. Germline loops: CDR1 GTSNPN, CDR2 SVGIG (reference sequence). Deletions cut 3 bases from V and 1 base from J, with 6 bases between. CDR3 DNA sequence: TGTGCCTGGAGCCAGGGTAACTATGGCTACACCTTC. Its translation: CAWSQGNYGYTF.

The chain has TRBV28 and TRBJ2-7, with 11 bases matching TRBD2. Trimming took 6 bases from V and 4 from J; bases not matched to a gene: 14. Germline CDR1 and CDR2: MDHEN and SYDVKM. The CDR3 totals 17 residues. CDR3 in amino acids: CASSLRIFTSGSYEQYF. CDR3 coding DNA: TGTGCCAGCAGCCTCAGGATTTTTACTAGCGGGAGTTACGAGCAGTACTTC.

Remarks on this clone: The junction and the germline gene differ at one end; a read error may be behind it. The chain uses TRBV18 and TRBJ1-2; maybe TRBD1 (6 bases). Germline CDR1 KGHSH, CDR2 LQKENI. CDR3 length: 14 residues. The chain's CDR3 is CASSPVWDNSGYTF. In DNA, the CDR3 is TGTGCCAGCTCACCAGTGTGGGACAACTCTGGCTACACCTTC.

This clone has more than one count but fewer than ten. This chain links TRBV28 with TRBJ1-1, with D maybe TRBD1 (6 bases). The CDR3 spans 11 residues. V lost 2 bases and J lost 8, with 6 bases in between. The germline CDR1 and CDR2 sequences are MDHEN and SYDVKM. The DNA of the CDR3 is TGTGCCAGCAGTTTACAGGGGGAAGCTTTCTTT. Its protein is CASSLQGEAFF.

This clone was seen a handful of times. J is TRBJ1-5 and V is TRBV5-1, with TRBD1 identical over 7 bases. V was clipped by 0 bases and J by 1 base; unmatched bases: 4. Germline V gene sequence: CDR1 SGHRS, CDR2 YFSETQ. The CDR3 loop spans 16 amino acids. The CDR3 DNA reads TGCGCCAGCAGCTTGGCCCCACAGGGGAGCAATCAGCCCCAGCATTTT. It is translated as CASSLAPQGSNQPQHF. The full variable domain, rest sourced from reference TRBV5-1 and TRBJ1-5, is KAGVTQTPRYLIKTRGQQVTLSCSPISGHRSVSWYQQTPGQGLQFLFEYFSETQRNKGNFPGRFSGRQFSNSRSEMNVSTLELGDSALYLCASSLAPQGSNQPQHFGDGTRLSIL.

The chain joins TRBV25-1 to TRBJ2-1; TRBD1 matches at 7 bases. CDR1 and CDR2 from the germline V gene are MGHDK and SYGVNS. This CDR3 comprises 15 residues. J was trimmed by 5 bases and V by 4 bases; bases with no gene match: 8. In DNA, the CDR3 is TGTGCCAGCAGTGCCGCAGGGGGTTCCAACAATGAGCAGTTCTTC. Translation: CASSAAGGSNNEQFF.

This clone was seen a few times. CDR3 DNA: TGTGCCAGCAGCCGACCACTACTAGCGGGAGGGCCCGGGACAGATACGCAGTATTTT. Residues: CASSRPLLAGGPGTDTQYF. The rearrangement links TRBV9 to TRBJ2-3; 13 bases align to TRBD2. CDR1 and CDR2 (germline): SGDLS, YYNGEE. J lost 3 bases, V lost 4 bases, and 14 bases had no gene match. This CDR3 has 19 amino acids. Variable domain in full (rest from reference TRBV9 and TRBJ2-3): DSGVTQTPKHLITATGQRVTLRCSPRSGDLSVYWYQQSLDQGLQFLIQYYNGEERAKGNILERFSAQQFPDLHSELNLSSLELGDSALYFCASSRPLLAGGPGTDTQYFGPGTRLTVL.

This clone was recorded a few times. This rearrangement joins TRBV6-1 to TRBJ2-1; 14 bases are shared with TRBD2. The CDR3 covers 15 residues. J was trimmed by 8 bases and V by 6 bases; bases with no gene match: 6. From germline, CDR1 is MNHNS and CDR2 SASEGT. CDR3: CASSLGTSGRDEQFF. DNA of the CDR3: TGTGCCAGCAGCCTCGGGACTAGCGGGAGAGATGAGCAGTTCTTC.

This chain links TRBV19 with TRBJ1-1; D may be TRBD1 (6 bases). The V end was cut by 6 bases, the J end by 4 bases, with 12 bases between. Germline V CDR1 and CDR2: LNHDA, SQIVND (reference sequence). The CDR3 sequence is 13 residues long. In DNA form, the CDR3 reads TGTGCCAGTAGCCGACAGGTGGGCACTGAAGCTTTCTTT. It yields the protein CASSRQVGTEAFF.

The V call is TRBV28, the J call TRBJ1-6, with unresolved D. The CDR3 has 14 amino acids. The V end lost 6 bases, the J end lost 9 bases, and 15 bases lay between the germline ends. Per germline, CDR1 MDHEN and CDR2 SYDVKM. The CDR3 region is CASSQHPEGSPLHF. CDR3 DNA sequence: TGTGCCAGCAGCCAACACCCGGAGGGTTCACCCCTCCACTTT.

The rearrangement links TRBV4-1 to TRBJ1-2; tentative D call: TRBD1 (5 bases). CDR1 and CDR2 from the germline V gene are MGHRA and YSYEKL. This CDR3 has 15 residues. V shed 1 base and J shed 8 bases, with 17 bases lying between them. CDR3 coding DNA: TGCGCCAGCAGCCAAGCCCCCCCTGCCGGGGGAGGCTACACCTTC. Its translation is CASSQAPPAGGGYTF.

The V and J genes are TRBV2 and TRBJ1-1; no clear D gene. The CDR3 runs 14 residues. Trimming shortened V by 6 bases and J by 4 bases, and 15 bases separated the two germline ends. The germline V gene encodes CDR1 SNHLY and CDR2 FYNNEI. The CDR3: CASRAGGGGTEAFF. CDR3 nucleotide sequence: TGTGCCAGCAGGGCGGGAGGTGGCGGCACTGAAGCTTTCTTT.

The V call is TRBV27, the J call TRBJ2-3; no reliable D call. This CDR3 comprises 12 residues. Germline loops: CDR1 MNHEY, CDR2 SMNVEV (reference sequence). V was clipped by 8 bases and J by 6 bases, with 12 bases between them. The CDR3 bases are TGTGCCAGCTCCGCCCTTCGGGATACGCAGTATTTT. It specifies CASSALRDTQYF.

This clone was observed a few times. The genes are TRBV5-4 and TRBJ1-2; 8 bases map to TRBD1. Germline loops: CDR1 SGHNT, CDR2 YYREEE (reference sequence). The trim removed 4 bases at V and 4 bases at J, leaving 3 bases unmatched. The CDR3 has 13 amino acids. DNA for the CDR3: TGTGCCAGCAGCCAGACAGGGGTCTATGGCTACACCTTC. Protein product: CASSQTGVYGYTF.

The chain has TRBV7-8 and TRBJ2-7; 9 nucleotides match TRBD1. CDR1 is SGHVS and CDR2 is FQNEAQ in the germline V gene. V shed 5 bases and J 6 bases; nucleotides not matched to a gene: 11. The CDR3 contains 15 residues. CDR3: CASSPRGGTGSEQYF. The CDR3 DNA reads TGTGCCAGCAGCCCCCGGGGCGGGACAGGGAGCGAGCAGTACTTC. The full variable domain, its missing parts supplied by reference TRBV7-8 and TRBJ2-7, is GAGVSQSPRYKVAKRGQDVALRCDPISGHVSLFWYQQALGQGPEFLTYFQNEAQLDKSGLPSDRFFAERPEGSVSTLKIQRTQQEDSAVYLCASSPRGGTGSEQYFGPGTRLTVT.

CDR3 nucleotide sequence: TGCGCCAGCAGCCGACAGGGAGAGGCAGCAACTAATGAAAAACTGTTTTTT. Amino acid sequence: CASSRQGEAATNEKLFF. This chain links TRBV5-1 with TRBJ1-4, with TRBD1 identical over 7 bases. In germline, CDR1 is SGHRS, CDR2 YFSETQ. With 4 bases clipped from V and 0 bases from J, the junction kept 9 bases outside the gene matches. CDR3 size: 17 residues.

J is TRBJ2-5 and V is TRBV5-5; TRBD2 matches at 9 bases. Germline loops: CDR1 SGHKS, CDR2 YYEKEE (reference sequence). This CDR3 spans 16 amino acids. V gave up 2 bases and J gave up 7 bases; unmatched junction bases: 12. The CDR3, as DNA: TGTGCCAGCAGCTTCTCTAGCGGGGATGCCCTGGGGACCCAGTACTTC. Translated: CASSFSSGDALGTQYF.

The rearrangement joins TRBV10-3 to TRBJ2-2; TRBD1 is a possible D gene (6 bases). Germline values: CDR1 ENHRY, CDR2 SYGVKD. Trimming left V 4 bases short and J 6 bases short, with 15 bases between. The CDR3 runs to 15 residues. This chain's CDR3 is CAISVAGQGSGELFF. CDR3 nucleotide sequence: TGTGCCATCAGTGTGGCGGGCCAGGGGTCCGGGGAGCTGTTTTTT.

V gene TRBV5-1 combines with J gene TRBJ2-7; D remains unclear. Trimming removed 1 base at V and 0 bases at J, with 8 bases between. Germline CDR1 is SGHRS and CDR2 is YFSETQ. The CDR3 contains 14 residues. CDR3 in DNA: TGCGCCAGCAGCTTGTCGTCTAGCTCCTACGAGCAGTACTTC. This translates into CASSLSSSSYEQYF.